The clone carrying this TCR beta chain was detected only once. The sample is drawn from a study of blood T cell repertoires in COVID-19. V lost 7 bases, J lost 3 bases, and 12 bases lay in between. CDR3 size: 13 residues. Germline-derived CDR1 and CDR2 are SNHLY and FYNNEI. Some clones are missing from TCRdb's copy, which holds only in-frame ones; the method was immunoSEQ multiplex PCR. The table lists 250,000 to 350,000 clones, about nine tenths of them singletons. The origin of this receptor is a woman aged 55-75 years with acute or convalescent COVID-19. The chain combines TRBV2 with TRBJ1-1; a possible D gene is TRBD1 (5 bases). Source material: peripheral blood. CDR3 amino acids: CASKVVGDTEAFF. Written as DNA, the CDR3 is TGTGCCAGCAAGGTAGTAGGGGACACTGAAGCTTTCTTT. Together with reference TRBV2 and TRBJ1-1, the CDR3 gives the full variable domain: EPEVTQTPSHQVTQMGQEVILRCVPISNHLYFYWYRQILGQKVEFLVSFYNNEISEKSEIFDDQFSVERPDGSNFTLKIRSTKLEDSAMYFCASKVVGDTEAFFGQGTRLTVV.